The 20 T cell receptor beta chains reported below all come from one sample, sequenced in a study of cytomegalovirus exposure and HLA in healthy donors. Primers: 60 Vbeta forward and 13 Jbeta reverse. Produced via immunoSEQ multiplex PCR; TCRdb's table is partial and in-frame only. The sample records a few hundred thousand clones, 84% being singletons. The sample comprised PBMCs. Source of these receptors: a woman aged 40 to 49 in good health and CMV-seropositive.

The chain is built from TRBV6-1 and TRBJ1-3, with D unresolved. This CDR3 has 14 residues. CDR1 is MNHNS and CDR2 is SASEGT in the germline V gene. V gave up 10 bases and J gave up 1 base, with 14 bases separating them. For the CDR3, the DNA is TGTGCCACCTCCCCCCCCGGGTCTGGAAACACCATATATTTT. Translating it yields CATSPPGSGNTIYF.

This sequence joins TRBV28 and TRBJ2-1; 11 bases are a match to TRBD2. Germline-derived CDR1 and CDR2 are MDHEN and SYDVKM. The ends lost 7 bases at V and 9 bases at J; junction bases unmatched: 17. The CDR3 has 17 amino acids. The CDR3 coding sequence is TGTGCCAGCATTCCGGGAGGGCTAGCGGGAGGACGGGGTGAGCAGTTCTTC. Translated, it gives CASIPGGLAGGRGEQFF.

This rearrangement joins TRBV18 to TRBJ2-5, with TRBD2 matching 13 bases. Germline trimming cut 6 bases from V and 2 bases from J; bases unmatched to any gene: 3. CDR1 is KGHSH, CDR2 LQKENI, per germline. The CDR3 runs to 15 residues. CDR3 loop: CASSRTSGRQETQYF. The CDR3 DNA sequence: TGTGCCAGCTCTCGGACTAGCGGGAGACAAGAGACCCAGTACTTC.

This clone has only one observation. The genes are TRBV5-1 and TRBJ1-1; weak D call: TRBD1 (6 bases). Per the germline V gene, CDR1 is SGHRS and CDR2 is YFSETQ. The CDR3 extends over 16 amino acids. With 1 base removed from V and 4 bases from J, the gap between germline ends came to 17 bases. CDR3 in amino acids: CASSLLTAEQGTEAFF. CDR3 DNA sequence: TGCGCCAGCAGCTTGTTGACGGCCGAACAGGGCACTGAAGCTTTCTTT. Full variable domain (outside the CDR3, taken from reference TRBV5-1 and TRBJ1-1): KAGVTQTPRYLIKTRGQQVTLSCSPISGHRSVSWYQQTPGQGLQFLFEYFSETQRNKGNFPGRFSGRQFSNSRSEMNVSTLELGDSALYLCASSLLTAEQGTEAFFGQGTRLTVV.

A few counts support this clone. The chain combines TRBV6-6 with TRBJ1-1; D is unresolved. Germline CDR1 MNHNY, CDR2 SVGAGI (reference sequence). The CDR3 loop spans 14 amino acids. Trimming left V 0 bases short and J 0 bases short, with 5 bases between. This chain's CDR3 is CASSYSSLNTEAFF. The DNA for the CDR3 is TGTGCCAGCAGTTACTCGAGTTTGAACACTGAAGCTTTCTTT.

This rearrangement joins TRBV14 to TRBJ1-1; D ambiguous. V was trimmed by 0 bases and J by 1 base, leaving 9 bases between them. CDR3 length equals 15 residues. The V gene's germline CDR1 is SGHDN and CDR2 FVKESK. The CDR3 region is CASSQDPQANTEAFF. The CDR3 DNA follows: TGTGCCAGCAGCCAAGATCCGCAGGCGAACACTGAAGCTTTCTTT.

This chain uses TRBV7-8 with TRBJ1-3, with unresolved D. This CDR3 comprises 17 residues. The germline V and J ends were trimmed by 2 bases and 0 bases, with 14 bases remaining between them. CDR1 SGHVS and CDR2 FQNEAQ come from the germline V gene. CDR3 DNA: TGTGCCAGCAGCTTAAGGGAGCCCTCGAGCTCTGGAAACACCATATATTTT. Protein: CASSLREPSSSGNTIYF.

Regarding this clone: The sample has other DNA sequences that encode this CDR3 too. This chain joins TRBV11-2 and TRBJ2-7; unclear D gene. The germline V gene has CDR1 SGHAT and CDR2 FQNNGV. Trimming removed 1 base from V and 9 bases from J, with 13 bases in between. The CDR3 loop spans 13 amino acids. DNA for the CDR3: TGTGCCAGCAGCTTAGTAGAGACGCGGTTGCAGTACTTC. This encodes CASSLVETRLQYF.

J is TRBJ2-7 and V is TRBV19, with D perhaps matching TRBD2 (6 bases). CDR3 length equals 15 residues. Trimming took 5 bases from V and 3 from J, leaving 17 bases between them. Germline V gene data show CDR1 as LNHDA and CDR2 as SQIVND (reference sequence). The CDR3 region is CASSAGTVAGYEQYF. CDR3 DNA sequence: TGTGCCAGTAGTGCCGGGACTGTTGCTGGCTACGAGCAGTACTTC.

V usage is TRBV6-5 and J usage is TRBJ2-7; 12 nucleotides agree with TRBD2. CDR3 length: 12 residues. V lost 5 bases, J lost 9 bases, and 2 bases stayed unmatched. The germline V gene has CDR1 MNHEY and CDR2 SVGAGI. CDR3 DNA sequence: TGTGCCAGCAGTCAGACTAGCGGGAGGCAGTACTTC. Its protein is CASSQTSGRQYF.

The chain uses TRBV28 and TRBJ2-7; D is uncertain. Germline V gene sequence: CDR1 MDHEN, CDR2 SYDVKM. This CDR3 has 11 amino acids. The V end lost 3 bases, the J end lost 10 bases, and 10 bases lay between the germline ends. The CDR3 spells CASSFYGDQYF. The CDR3 DNA reads TGTGCCAGCAGTTTCTATGGAGATCAGTACTTC.

This clone was counted once. V gene TRBV7-9 combines with J gene TRBJ2-2, with 9 bases identical to TRBD1. Trimming at V came to 1 base and at J to 3 bases, leaving 0 bases not matched to a gene. From germline, CDR1 is SEHNR and CDR2 FQNEAQ (reference sequence). The CDR3 consists of 15 residues. CDR3 residues: CASSLGTGDTGELFF. CDR3 nucleotides: TGTGCCAGCAGCTTAGGGACAGGGGACACCGGGGAGCTGTTTTTT.

The chain joins TRBV5-4 to TRBJ2-7; D remains ambiguous. The CDR3 runs to 14 residues. The V end lost 2 bases, the J end lost 2 bases, and 11 bases lay between the germline ends. CDR1 and CDR2 from the germline V gene are SGHNT and YYREEE (reference sequence). The CDR3 nucleotides are TGTGCCAGCAGCTTTTCAGGAAATCCCTACGAGCAGTACTTC. Protein: CASSFSGNPYEQYF.

The sample holds a few counts of this clone. The V and J genes are TRBV7-8 and TRBJ2-5; D is possibly TRBD2 (6 bases). The CDR3 covers 13 residues. Germline assignment: CDR1 SGHVS and CDR2 FQNEAQ. V was trimmed by 0 bases and J by 4 bases, leaving 6 bases between them. CDR3 bases: TGTGCCAGCAGCTTAGCCGGGGGAGAGACCCAGTACTTC. Its protein is CASSLAGGETQYF.

Remarks on this clone: At one end the junction does not follow the germline gene, possibly because of a read error. This sequence joins TRBV7-7 and TRBJ2-1; 9 nucleotides line up with TRBD1. This CDR3 contains 17 residues. Germline values: CDR1 SSHAT, CDR2 FNYEAQ (reference sequence). This CDR3 is CASSLALGTGLGNEQFF. In nucleotides, the CDR3 is TGTGCTAGCAGCTTAGCGCTCGGGACAGGGTTAGGCAATGAGCAGTTCTTC.

The chain recombines TRBV5-1 with TRBJ1-3; tentatively, D is TRBD1 (6 bases). Germline loops: CDR1 SGHRS, CDR2 YFSETQ. There are 15 residues in the CDR3. V dropped 4 bases and J dropped 4 bases, with 15 bases sitting between them. The CDR3 sequence: CASSANTGTGNTIYF. The CDR3, as DNA: TGCGCCAGCAGCGCTAACACAGGGACGGGAAACACCATATATTTT.

V and J are TRBV19 and TRBJ1-1; D uncertain. The CDR3 has 14 amino acids. The V end was cut by 6 bases, the J end by 1 base, with 12 bases between. CDR1 is LNHDA, CDR2 SQIVND, per germline (reference sequence). In nucleotides, the CDR3 is TGTGCCAGTAGCCTGGAGACGGGGAACACTGAAGCTTTCTTT. As protein: CASSLETGNTEAFF.

The CDR3 is CATSQGQGYGYGYTF. Here the CDR3 DNA reads TGTGCCACCAGCCAGGGACAGGGTTATGGGTATGGCTACACCTTC. The chain is built from TRBV15 and TRBJ1-2; 9 bases line up with TRBD1. The trim removed 5 bases at V and 5 bases at J, leaving 9 bases unmatched. Germline CDR1 LNHNV, CDR2 YYDKDF (reference sequence). CDR3 size: 15 residues. Full variable domain (rest looked up from reference TRBV15 and TRBJ1-2): DAMVIQNPRYQVTQFGKPVTLSCSQTLNHNVMYWYQQKSSQAPKLLFHYYDKDFNNEADTPDNFQSRRPNTSFCFLDIRSPGLGDTAMYLCATSQGQGYGYGYTFGSGTRLTVV.

V is TRBV15 and J is TRBJ1-1; D not certain. CDR1 and CDR2 from the germline V gene are LNHNV and YYDKDF (reference sequence). This CDR3 has 13 amino acids. Trimming took 0 bases from V and 11 from J, leaving 13 bases between them. The CDR3 region has the DNA TGTGCCACCAGCAGAGACGAGCGAGGGCAGGCTTTCTTT. Encoded protein: CATSRDERGQAFF.

The CDR3 bases are TGTGCCAGCAGCTTTCTAGCGAACACTGAAGCTTTCTTT. Translated, it gives CASSFLANTEAFF. The V and J genes are TRBV11-2 and TRBJ1-1; no firm D call. Germline CDR1 and CDR2: SGHAT and FQNNGV. This CDR3 spans 13 amino acids. Between the trimmed V and J ends, which lost 3 bases and 1 base, there was a span of 6 bases.